The present T cell receptor beta chain was sequenced within a study of OX40 agonist ivuxolimab in advanced cancers. Study information: Dose-escalation cases comprised hepatocellular carcinoma, melanoma, renal cell or head and neck cancer.

A word on this clone: Its specificity is not known. A junction boundary mismatches the germline segment, possibly from a read error.

Per the germline V gene, CDR1 is SGHRS and CDR2 is YFSETQ. The CDR3 consists of 15 residues. Study findings and constraints: CD4+ and CD8+ blood T cells expanded clonally by week 6 at 0.1 to 3.0 mg/kg. CD8+ T cells (on average) carried more expanded clones than CD4+ T cells. A proportion of nonresponders additionally exhibited low normalized T-cell clonal expansion.

The protocol was immunoSEQ multiplex PCR, while the TCRdb copy is restricted to in-frame clones and leaves out a portion. The sample holds more than 75,000 clones, roughly four fifths seen once. The TCR sequence derives from an adult with an advanced solid tumor such as melanoma, head and neck, liver or kidney cancer. The sample here was CD4+ or CD8+ T cells sorted from blood, taken in a trial of the OX40 agonist ivuxolimab. The chain recombines TRBV5-1 with TRBJ1-1; D is perhaps TRBD1 (6 bases). The CDR3 spells CASRLDGQPNTEAFF. The CDR3 DNA reads as TGCGCCAGCAGATTGGACGGACAGCCGAACACTGAAGCTTTCTTT.